The following is a T cell receptor (beta chain) sequence with its context. The antigen is not known. The data originate from a study of T cell responses to AZD1222 COVID-19 vaccine. Study in general: Samples with a second dose at about 4 or about 12 weeks were pooled together. Study-level findings and limits: Spike-specific TCR breadth and depth were elevated following two AZD1222 doses. Donors were chiefly white British, with a greater number of females, and clonal diversity was perhaps underestimated.

Data came from immunoSEQ multiplex PCR; TCRdb stores just in-frame clones and leaves some out. The table records about 180,000 clones, approximately 92% of them present only once. V gave up 5 bases and J gave up 3 bases, with 5 bases separating them. Germline-derived CDR1 and CDR2 are MNHEY and SMNVEV (reference sequence). There are 12 residues in the CDR3. V usage is TRBV27 and J usage is TRBJ2-1; D gene unclear. The source is an adult in good health. Material: peripheral blood, obtained on day 0 of AZD1222 vaccination. CDR3 coding DNA: TGTGCCAGCAGTCCGAACTACAATGAGCAGTTCTTC. Translation: CASSPNYNEQFF.